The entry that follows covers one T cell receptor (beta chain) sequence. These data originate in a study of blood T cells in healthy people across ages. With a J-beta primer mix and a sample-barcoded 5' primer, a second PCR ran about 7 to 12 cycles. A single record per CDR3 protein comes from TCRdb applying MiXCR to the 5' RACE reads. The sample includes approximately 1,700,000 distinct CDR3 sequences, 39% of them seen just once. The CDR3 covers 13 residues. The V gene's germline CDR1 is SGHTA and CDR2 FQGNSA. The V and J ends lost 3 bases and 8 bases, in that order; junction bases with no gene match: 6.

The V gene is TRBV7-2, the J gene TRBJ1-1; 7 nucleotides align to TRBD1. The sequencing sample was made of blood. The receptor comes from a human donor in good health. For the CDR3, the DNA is TGTGCCAGCAGCTTCTTAGGGGGCTTGGAAGCTTTCTTT. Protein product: CASSFLGGLEAFF.